This T cell receptor beta chain was captured in a study of identical twins. Each CDR3 protein gets one entry after TCRdb re-called the 5' RACE reads with MiXCR. The sample consists of some 500,000 distinct CDR3 sequences, 22% of them appearing once. This CDR3 is 15 amino acids long. Germline V lookup: CDR1 SQVTM, CDR2 ANQGSEA. The V and J ends lost 4 bases and 1 base respectively, with 11 bases between them. These data are also associated with another study on T cells expressing NK-cell markers.

Sequencing used CD4+ T cells sorted from blood. The sequence derives from a woman aged 18 to 35 in good health. This chain links TRBV29-1 with TRBJ2-6; D call uncertain. The CDR3 DNA reads TGCAGCGTTGGTAATGGCGGATCTGGGGCCAACGTCCTGACTTTC. Its protein product is CSVGNGGSGANVLTF.